This is a list of T cell receptor beta chains from one sample in a study of memory CD4+ T cells and cytomegalovirus serostatus. Assay: immunoSEQ multiplex PCR; the TCRdb copy retains only in-frame clones and omits some. The table has 35,000 to 45,000 clones, 79% seen once. The material sequenced was memory CD4+ T cells from blood. The origin of the receptors is an adult in good health and CMV-seronegative. Each CDR3 is given with its conserved first and last residue. The D gene is left open where the match is weak. Size is stated for part of the rows, as once, few or many counts, or as a class when the clone is expanded.

clone_size	d_call	v_call	j_call	cdr3_nt	cdr3_aa
-	TRBD2	TRBV10-3	TRBJ2-5	TGTGCCATCAGTGGAGGGAGGGCCGGTGAGACCCAGTACTTC	CAISGGRAGETQYF
-	-	TRBV30	TRBJ1-5	TGTGCCTGGAGTAGCGGGGCGAATCAGCCCCAGCATTTT	CAWSSGANQPQHF
-	-	TRBV5-8	TRBJ2-2	TGTGCCAGCAGCTTGGGCAGGGGATGGACCGGGGAGCTGTTTTTT	CASSLGRGWTGELFF
-	TRBD1	TRBV6-5	TRBJ1-4	TGTGCCAGCAGCAAACAGGGGGCGCGGGAAAAACTGTTTTTT	CASSKQGAREKLFF
-	-	TRBV7-8	TRBJ2-2	TGTGCCAGCAGGCCGGACACCGGGGAGCTGTTTTTT	CASRPDTGELFF
-	TRBD2	TRBV2	TRBJ2-7	TGTGCCAGCAGATTAGCGGGAGGGCCCCACGAGCAGTACTTC	CASRLAGGPHEQYF
-	TRBD1	TRBV5-1	TRBJ1-1	TGCGCCAGCAGCGGGAGGGGGCGATTAGGCATGAACACTGAAGCTTTCTTT	CASSGRGRLGMNTEAFF
-	-	TRBV29-1	TRBJ1-2	TGCAGCGTCGGATCCACGGGAATATATGGCTACACCTTC	CSVGSTGIYGYTF
once	-	TRBV18	TRBJ1-1	TGTGCCAGCTCACCAAGGGACGTCAGGAGGGGAGCTTTCTTT	CASSPRDVRRGAFF
-	-	TRBV30	TRBJ2-3	TGTGCCTGGAGCGCTAGCGCTAGCACAGATACGCAGTATTTT	CAWSASASTDTQYF
-	-	TRBV19	TRBJ2-2	TGTGCCAGTAGATCGCTGACTAGGGACGGGCACACCGGGGAGCTGTTTTTT	CASRSLTRDGHTGELFF
-	-	TRBV7-8	TRBJ2-1	TGTGCCAGCAGCACTCGCCGAGTAGAGCAGTTCTTC	CASSTRRVEQFF
-	TRBD1	TRBV15	TRBJ1-1	TGTGCCACCAGCAGGGGGGGACAGGGCAACACTGAAGCTTTCTTT	CATSRGGQGNTEAFF
-	-	TRBV19	TRBJ2-2	TGTGCCAGTAGTATAGAGACCTCGAACACCGGGGAGCTGTTTTTT	CASSIETSNTGELFF
-	-	TRBV9	TRBJ2-1	TGTGCCAGCGGCCGGGTTGACAATGAGCAGTTCTTC	CASGRVDNEQFF
-	TRBD1	TRBV5-1	TRBJ1-1	TGCGCCAGCGGACGGACAGGTTCGAACACTGAAGCTTTCTTT	CASGRTGSNTEAFF
-	-	TRBV10-3	TRBJ2-5	TGTGCCATCAGTGACCCACAGAGACTCCAAGAGACCCAGTACTTC	CAISDPQRLQETQYF
-	-	TRBV11-2	TRBJ2-3	TGTGCCAGCAGCCCCGGGGGAAGGGGGCGTTCAGATACGCAGTATTTT	CASSPGGRGRSDTQYF
-	-	TRBV11-3	TRBJ1-3	TGTGCCAGCAGCTTAAGTGGTGGAAACACCATATATTTT	CASSLSGGNTIYF
-	-	TRBV18	TRBJ1-5	TGTGCCAGCTCAGGAGGTGGTGGTCAGCCCCAGCATTTT	CASSGGGGQPQHF
-	-	TRBV19	TRBJ1-1	TGTGCCAGTAGTATGAGGACAGTAACCATGAACACTGAAGCTTTCTTT	CASSMRTVTMNTEAFF
-	-	TRBV19	TRBJ2-4	TGTGCCAGTAGTATGACCCGTCGGGAAAACATTCAGTACTTC	CASSMTRRENIQYF
-	TRBD1	TRBV6-5	TRBJ2-7	TGTGCCAGCAGTTACGACCAGACAGGGGGACCCGACGAGCAGTACTTC	CASSYDQTGGPDEQYF
few	TRBD2	TRBV5-1	TRBJ2-4	TGCGCCAGCAGCTTGGGAACTAGCGCGCTAAAAAACATTCAGTACTTC	CASSLGTSALKNIQYF
-	-	TRBV7-6	TRBJ2-5	TGTGCCAGCAGCTTAGGAAACCAAGAGACCCAGTACTTC	CASSLGNQETQYF
-	TRBD1	TRBV19	TRBJ1-1	TGTGCCAGTAGTATTGCAGGGGGCGAAGCTTTCTTT	CASSIAGGEAFF
few	-	TRBV29-1	TRBJ2-2	TGCAGCGTCGTGGACCCACCCGACCCCGGGGAGCTGTTTTTT	CSVVDPPDPGELFF
-	TRBD1	TRBV11-2	TRBJ2-7	TGTGCCAGCAGCTTGAGTGTTGGGACAGGGGTTCCCGAGCAGTACTTC	CASSLSVGTGVPEQYF
-	TRBD1	TRBV7-9	TRBJ1-6	TGTGCCAGCAGCTTGACAGGGGGCGCGAGGTCACCCCTCCACTTT	CASSLTGGARSPLHF
-	-	TRBV19	TRBJ1-2	TGTGCCAGTAGTAATGCCGGGACTTACTATGGCTACACCTTC	CASSNAGTYYGYTF
medium-sized	TRBD1	TRBV6-1	TRBJ1-2	TGTGCCAGCTCTGCGAGCCCAGGGGGCCACTATGGCTACACCTTC	CASSASPGGHYGYTF
medium-sized	-	TRBV5-5	TRBJ2-7	TGTGCCAGCAGCTTGCGACAGTCCATCAGAGGCGGCGAGCAGTACTTC	CASSLRQSIRGGEQYF
-	-	TRBV15	TRBJ2-7	TGTGCCACCAGCAGATACCTCGGAGGCGCCTACGAGCAGTACTTC	CATSRYLGGAYEQYF
-	TRBD1	TRBV2	TRBJ1-2	TGTGCCGGGGGACAGGGGAGGCATGGCTACACCTTC	CAGGQGRHGYTF
-	-	TRBV2	TRBJ2-3	TGTGCCAGCAGTGAACTAGAGGATACGCAGTATTTT	CASSELEDTQYF
-	TRBD1	TRBV6-5	TRBJ1-1	TGTGCCAGCAGTTACCGCGGACAGGGGAACACTGAAGCTTTCTTT	CASSYRGQGNTEAFF
-	-	TRBV6-6	TRBJ1-3	TGTGCAGCAGGGTCTGGAAACACCATATATTTT	CAAGSGNTIYF
-	-	TRBV29-1	TRBJ1-2	TGCAGCGTTGACAGGAGTAACTATGGCTACACCTTC	CSVDRSNYGYTF
-	-	TRBV14	TRBJ1-2	TGTGCCAGCAGCCAAGATCATTCGGGAAACTATGGCTACACCTTC	CASSQDHSGNYGYTF
-	TRBD1	TRBV19	TRBJ1-1	TGTGCCAGTAGTATAAACAGGGGAACTGAAGCTTTCTTT	CASSINRGTEAFF
-	-	TRBV4-2	TRBJ2-3	TGTGCCAGCAGCCAAATGGATACGCAGTATTTT	CASSQMDTQYF
-	TRBD1	TRBV7-9	TRBJ1-1	TGTGCCAGCAGCCATGACAGGGGGGAGGCTTTCTTT	CASSHDRGEAFF
-	-	TRBV18	TRBJ1-2	TGTGCCAGCTCATCGGGACGGAACTATGGCTACACCTTC	CASSSGRNYGYTF
-	TRBD1	TRBV7-8	TRBJ1-5	TGTGCCAGCAGCTTACAGGGGGCGGCGGGACGTAGCAATCAGCCCCAGCATTTT	CASSLQGAAGRSNQPQHF
-	-	TRBV5-6	TRBJ1-3	TGTGCCAGCAGCCGCAGGACAGTTTCTGGAAACACCATATATTTT	CASSRRTVSGNTIYF
-	-	TRBV6-5	TRBJ2-5	TGTGCCAGCAGTTACCGAGCTGAGTACCAAGAGACCCAGTACTTC	CASSYRAEYQETQYF
once	TRBD2	TRBV6-4	TRBJ2-1	TGTGCCAGCGTTAAGAGGAGGCTAGCGGGGAGAACTGGCTACAATGAGCAGTTCTTC	CASVKRRLAGRTGYNEQFF
-	-	TRBV7-6	TRBJ1-3	TGTGCCAGCAGCTCGGACCAGACAGGAGACACCATATATTTT	CASSSDQTGDTIYF
-	-	TRBV11-3	TRBJ2-1	TGTGCCAGCAGCTTAGGTCTAGCGAACTACAATGAGCAGTTCTTC	CASSLGLANYNEQFF
-	-	TRBV7-2	TRBJ2-1	TGTGCCAGCAGCTTAAGGGCGGGACGGGCGTACAATGAGCAGTTCTTC	CASSLRAGRAYNEQFF
-	-	TRBV6-9	TRBJ2-1	TGTGCCAGCCCCCAGCCCAGGTACAATGAGCAGTTCTTC	CASPQPRYNEQFF
-	-	TRBV2	TRBJ2-7	TGTGCCAGCAACAGGGGCCGGGGGATGTACGAGCAGTACTTC	CASNRGRGMYEQYF
-	-	TRBV4-1	TRBJ2-7	TGCGCCAGCAGCCAAGTCAATAGCGAGCAGTACTTC	CASSQVNSEQYF
few	-	TRBV4-1	TRBJ2-7	TGCGCCAGCAGCCAAGACCCGGGACAATTGTACGAGCAGTACTTC	CASSQDPGQLYEQYF
-	-	TRBV7-2	TRBJ2-5	TGTGCCAGCAGCATAGGGGGGAGAGAGACCCAGTACTTC	CASSIGGRETQYF